Listed below are T cell receptor beta chains from one sample, sequenced in a study of T cell responses to AZD1222 COVID-19 vaccine. Sequenced by immunoSEQ multiplex PCR; TCRdb stores in-frame clones only, minus some. The sample contains 75,000 to 90,000 clones, 70% to 85% of which appear only once. Specimen: peripheral blood, collected on day 0 of AZD1222 vaccination. These receptors all stem from an adult in good health. Each CDR3 is given with its conserved first and last residue. A D gene is named only where the DNA matches it firmly. Clone size is shown for a subset of rows, as once, few, many or a class of expanded clone.

d_call clone_size j_call v_call cdr3_nt cdr3_aa
- - TRBJ2-7 TRBV6-5 TGTGCCAGCAGTTACTACCAGGCAGGGGCGAAGTACTTC CASSYYQAGAKYF
- - TRBJ2-1 TRBV30 TGTGCCTGGATCCAAGGTAGCGGATCGTACAATGAGCAGTTCTTC CAWIQGSGSYNEQFF
- - TRBJ1-1 TRBV7-9 TGTGCCAGCAGCACCCCGGACAGATCAGAAGCTTTCTTT CASSTPDRSEAFF
- - TRBJ1-5 TRBV18 TGTGCCAGCTCACCAGGCCAGGGTAATCAGCCCCAGCATTTT CASSPGQGNQPQHF
TRBD1 - TRBJ1-1 TRBV5-1 TGCGCCAGCAGCTTGGAAGGTACAGGGGGCACTGAAGCTTTCTTT CASSLEGTGGTEAFF
- - TRBJ2-2 TRBV4-1 TGCGCCAGCAGCCAAGAACCAACTCAAGCGGAGGAGCTGTTTTTT CASSQEPTQAEELFF
- - TRBJ2-3 TRBV7-6 TGTGCCAGCAGCTTAACGAATGAGGGGGGACAGTATTTT CASSLTNEGGQYF
TRBD2 - TRBJ2-3 TRBV20-1 TGCAGTGCTAGTCTAGCGGGAGGGTCAGATACGCAGTATTTT CSASLAGGSDTQYF
TRBD1 - TRBJ2-7 TRBV7-2 TGTGCCAGCAGCTCACAGGGGTCCTACGAGCAGTACTTC CASSSQGSYEQYF
- - TRBJ1-6 TRBV27 TGTGCCAGCAGTCTCTCAGGGGTCGGCTCCTATAATTCACCCCTCCACTTT CASSLSGVGSYNSPLHF
TRBD2 few TRBJ2-5 TRBV14 TGTGCCAGCAGCCTTCTCGGGGGGGAGGAGACCCAGTACTTC CASSLLGGEETQYF
TRBD1 - TRBJ1-2 TRBV3-1/TRBV3-2 TGTGCCAGCAGCCAAGAGACAGGGTATGGCGGCTACACCTTC CASSQETGYGGYTF
- few TRBJ2-1 TRBV7-9 TGTGCCAGCAGTCCGCGCGGGCCGGATGAGCAGTTCTTC CASSPRGPDEQFF
- - TRBJ1-5 TRBV28 TGTGCCAGCAGTTTATCGGGTGAGAGGGCTCAGCCCCAGCATTTT CASSLSGERAQPQHF
- few TRBJ1-3 TRBV6-5 TGTGCCAGCAGCCCCCCAGGGGCTGGAAACACCATATATTTT CASSPPGAGNTIYF
- - TRBJ2-1 TRBV28 TGTGCCAGCAGTTCGGGGCTATCCGGGATCTACAATGAGCAGTTCTTC CASSSGLSGIYNEQFF
- - TRBJ2-7 TRBV18 TGTGCCAGCTCGATACAGGGGGGGGAGCAGTACTTC CASSIQGGEQYF
- medium-sized TRBJ1-5 TRBV4-1 TGCGCCAGCGGACAGATCGATAATCAGCCCCAGCATTTT CASGQIDNQPQHF
- once TRBJ2-7 TRBV28 TGTGCCAGCATCGGGAGGGGGCAAGGACACTCCTACGAGCAGTACTTC CASIGRGQGHSYEQYF
TRBD1 - TRBJ2-3 TRBV10-1 TGCGCCAGCAGTGATCAACAGGGGACAGATACGCAGTATTTT CASSDQQGTDTQYF
- many TRBJ1-3 TRBV5-1 TGCGCCAGCAGCCTACAGGGAACTGGAAACACCATATATTTT CASSLQGTGNTIYF
- - TRBJ2-2 TRBV12-3/TRBV12-4 TGTGCCAGCAGTCAAGCGGTACGAGGGGAGCTGTTTTTT CASSQAVRGELFF
- - TRBJ1-5 TRBV5-1 TGCGCCAGCAGCTTGGGGCTCGGGGGATCGACGAGCAATCAGCCCCAGCATTTT CASSLGLGGSTSNQPQHF
- - TRBJ1-4 TRBV23-1 TGCGCCAGCAGTTTTAGGGAAACTAATGAAAAACTGTTTTTT CASSFRETNEKLFF
- - TRBJ2-1 TRBV18 TGTGCCAGCTCACGACGTGAGGGGGTGCACAATGAGCAGTTCTTC CASSRREGVHNEQFF
- once TRBJ2-7 TRBV27 TGTGCCAGCAGGTCTCAGAACAGGAACGAGCAGTACTTC CASRSQNRNEQYF
TRBD1 - TRBJ2-5 TRBV2 TGTGCCAGCAGTTTAGGGACAGACCAAGAGACCCAGTACTTC CASSLGTDQETQYF
- once TRBJ1-5 TRBV19 TGTGCCAGTAGTATCCAGTTAGATCAGCCCCAGCATTTT CASSIQLDQPQHF
- - TRBJ2-5 TRBV18 TGTGCCAGCTCACCACCGGGGACTCTTAAGGGGGAGACCCAGTACTTC CASSPPGTLKGETQYF
TRBD1 - TRBJ1-5 TRBV2 TGTGCCAGCAGTGACGACAGGGGAAATCAGCCCCAGCATTTT CASSDDRGNQPQHF
TRBD1 - TRBJ2-2 TRBV27 TGTGCCAGCAGTTCACAGGGGTTGAACACCGGGGAGCTGTTTTTT CASSSQGLNTGELFF